These T cell receptor beta chains were read from a single sample in a study of vaccination effects on CD4 cells after COVID-19. These receptors have no identified antigens. Sequencing was performed with immunoSEQ multiplex PCR; in TCRdb, only in-frame clones are kept and a portion is missing. The sample shows 25,000 to 35,000 clones, 60% to 80% of them seen only once. The material sequenced was CD4+ T cells from PBMCs cultured with HCoV-229E spike peptides, taken after COVID-19 vaccination. Source of these receptors: a human donor who received a COVID-19 vaccine. CDR3s include the opening cysteine and the closing phenylalanine or tryptophan. Each record gives: V gene, D gene, clone size, J gene, CDR3 protein, CDR3 DNA. The D gene is left open where the match is weak. Some rows have no size entry. The others give once, few or many, or a class for an expanded clone.

V: TRBV14; D: -; size: -; J: TRBJ1-4; CDR3: CASSQLYNEKLFF; DNA: TGTGCCAGCAGCCAGTTATACAATGAAAAACTGTTTTTT
V: TRBV3-1/TRBV3-2; D: -; size: -; J: TRBJ2-7; CDR3: CASSQDRGTQYEQYF; DNA: TGTGCCAGCAGCCAAGATCGCGGAACCCAATACGAGCAGTACTTC
V: TRBV19; D: -; size: -; J: TRBJ2-3; CDR3: CASSTRDSTDTQYF; DNA: TGTGCCAGTAGTACCCGGGACAGCACAGATACGCAGTATTTT
V: TRBV9; D: TRBD2; size: -; J: TRBJ2-1; CDR3: CASSVETQTSGRSGEQFF; DNA: TGTGCCAGCAGCGTAGAAACCCAGACTAGCGGGAGATCAGGGGAGCAGTTCTTC
V: TRBV4-2; D: -; size: -; J: TRBJ2-5; CDR3: CASIPSRTPNRVRQETQYF; DNA: TGTGCCAGCATCCCCTCCCGAACCCCCAACAGGGTCCGGCAAGAGACCCAGTACTTC
V: TRBV30; D: TRBD2; size: once; J: TRBJ2-5; CDR3: CAWRRTSGSIETQYF; DNA: TGTGCCTGGAGAAGGACTAGCGGGAGTATAGAGACCCAGTACTTC
V: TRBV2; D: -; size: -; J: TRBJ1-2; CDR3: CASTQRGGIGYGYTF; DNA: TGTGCCAGCACTCAAAGGGGAGGGATCGGCTATGGCTACACCTTC
V: TRBV30; D: -; size: -; J: TRBJ1-1; CDR3: CAWSDIPGGTNTEAFF; DNA: TGTGCCTGGAGTGACATCCCGGGGGGTACGAACACTGAAGCTTTCTTT
V: TRBV5-1; D: -; size: -; J: TRBJ1-2; CDR3: CASSSRAFTRGYTF; DNA: TGCGCCAGCAGCTCCCGGGCCTTCACCCGGGGCTACACCTTC
V: TRBV11-2; D: -; size: -; J: TRBJ2-1; CDR3: CASSLTRGLEVEQFF; DNA: TGTGCCAGCAGCCTAACCAGAGGCCTAGAGGTTGAGCAGTTCTTC
V: TRBV29-1; D: -; size: -; J: TRBJ1-5; CDR3: CSVGIEGLNQPQHF; DNA: TGCAGCGTGGGGATCGAAGGACTTAATCAGCCCCAGCATTTT
V: TRBV6-5; D: -; size: -; J: TRBJ2-2; CDR3: CASTVTGPNTGELFF; DNA: TGTGCCAGCACGGTGACAGGACCCAACACCGGGGAGCTGTTTTTT
V: TRBV18; D: -; size: -; J: TRBJ2-5; CDR3: CASSPARQETQYF; DNA: TGTGCCAGCTCACCAGCCAGGCAAGAGACCCAGTACTTC
V: TRBV30; D: TRBD2; size: few; J: TRBJ2-3; CDR3: CAWTVRLAGTDTQYF; DNA: TGTGCCTGGACGGTACGACTAGCGGGCACAGATACGCAGTATTTT
V: TRBV18; D: -; size: -; J: TRBJ2-3; CDR3: CASSPGTDTQYF; DNA: TGTGCCAGCTCACCGGGCACAGATACGCAGTATTTT
V: TRBV5-1; D: TRBD1; size: few; J: TRBJ1-2; CDR3: CASSLDRDSYGYTF; DNA: TGCGCCAGCAGCTTGGACCGGGACAGCTATGGCTACACCTTC
V: TRBV6-5; D: -; size: -; J: TRBJ1-4; CDR3: CASNYITGLEKLFF; DNA: TGTGCCAGCAATTATATCACAGGTTTAGAAAAACTGTTTTTT
V: TRBV4-2; D: -; size: few; J: TRBJ2-2; CDR3: CASSQDLNQAGELFF; DNA: TGTGCCAGCAGCCAAGATTTAAATCAAGCCGGGGAGCTGTTTTTT
V: TRBV5-4; D: -; size: -; J: TRBJ2-1; CDR3: CASSLDGLSGSEQFF; DNA: TGTGCCAGCAGCTTGGATGGGCTTTCTGGGTCGGAGCAGTTCTTC
V: TRBV24-1; D: -; size: -; J: TRBJ2-1; CDR3: CATSDASEHSYNEQFF; DNA: TGTGCCACCAGTGACGCTAGCGAACACTCCTACAATGAGCAGTTCTTC
V: TRBV10-3; D: -; size: few; J: TRBJ2-1; CDR3: CAIARGGQAYNEQFF; DNA: TGTGCCATCGCCCGCGGGGGCCAGGCCTACAATGAGCAGTTCTTC
V: TRBV11-2; D: -; size: -; J: TRBJ2-5; CDR3: CASSFGEKETQYF; DNA: TGTGCCAGCAGCTTCGGTGAAAAAGAGACCCAGTACTTC
V: TRBV3-1/TRBV3-2; D: -; size: -; J: TRBJ1-2; CDR3: CASSQDRGAGYTF; DNA: TGTGCCAGCAGCCAAGACAGGGGAGCTGGCTACACCTTC
V: TRBV7-9; D: -; size: -; J: TRBJ1-2; CDR3: CASSWGGEAGYTF; DNA: TGTGCCAGCAGCTGGGGGGGGGAGGCCGGCTACACCTTC
V: TRBV5-6; D: -; size: -; J: TRBJ1-6; CDR3: CASSVGSIRASPLHF; DNA: TGTGCCAGCAGCGTCGGGTCTATCCGGGCTTCACCCCTCCACTTT
V: TRBV21-1; D: -; size: -; J: TRBJ1-3; CDR3: CASSTDRGLPGNTIYF; DNA: TGTGCCAGCAGCACGGACAGGGGGTTGCCTGGAAACACCATATATTTT
V: TRBV6-1; D: -; size: -; J: TRBJ1-2; CDR3: CASSDNNNYGYTF; DNA: TGTGCCAGCAGTGACAACAACAACTATGGCTACACCTTC
V: TRBV11-3; D: -; size: -; J: TRBJ2-1; CDR3: CASSLEGWGAVRNEQFF; DNA: TGTGCCAGCAGCTTAGAGGGTTGGGGGGCGGTTAGAAATGAGCAGTTCTTC
V: TRBV13; D: -; size: -; J: TRBJ1-5; CDR3: CASSRRRGGSNQPQHF; DNA: TGTGCCAGCAGCCGAAGACGGGGAGGAAGCAATCAGCCCCAGCATTTT
V: TRBV2; D: -; size: -; J: TRBJ2-2; CDR3: CASSEIEVANTGELFF; DNA: TGTGCCAGCAGTGAAATTGAGGTGGCGAACACCGGGGAGCTGTTTTTT
V: TRBV5-6; D: -; size: -; J: TRBJ2-5; CDR3: CASSFDSGLETQYF; DNA: TGTGCCAGCAGCTTCGATTCTGGGCTGGAGACCCAGTACTTC
V: TRBV9; D: -; size: -; J: TRBJ2-3; CDR3: CASRQGRGTDTQYF; DNA: TGTGCCAGCAGACAGGGTCGGGGCACAGATACGCAGTATTTT
V: TRBV7-9; D: -; size: -; J: TRBJ1-2; CDR3: CASSDRRGYTF; DNA: TGTGCCAGCAGCGATCGGCGTGGCTACACCTTC
V: TRBV18; D: TRBD1; size: -; J: TRBJ2-1; CDR3: CASSPPGTGGNGDQFF; DNA: TGTGCCAGCTCACCACCCGGGACAGGGGGTAATGGTGATCAGTTCTTC
V: TRBV7-9; D: -; size: once; J: TRBJ1-3; CDR3: CASSFNSGNTIYF; DNA: TGTGCCAGCAGCTTTAACTCTGGAAACACCATATATTTT
V: TRBV30; D: -; size: few; J: TRBJ2-2; CDR3: CAWNLASSGELFF; DNA: TGTGCCTGGAACCTCGCTAGTTCCGGGGAGCTGTTTTTT
V: TRBV27; D: -; size: -; J: TRBJ2-7; CDR3: CASSLRGGDRDEQYF; DNA: TGTGCCAGCAGTTTAAGGGGGGGGGATAGGGACGAGCAGTACTTC
V: TRBV6-1; D: -; size: -; J: TRBJ1-1; CDR3: CASSEAWQGSTEAFF; DNA: TGTGCCAGCAGTGAAGCTTGGCAAGGGAGCACTGAAGCTTTCTTT
V: TRBV6-5; D: TRBD1; size: -; J: TRBJ1-6; CDR3: CATRVRQGVSPLHF; DNA: TGTGCTACGAGGGTGAGACAGGGAGTTTCACCCCTCCACTTT
V: TRBV18; D: TRBD2; size: once; J: TRBJ2-5; CDR3: CASSPPGGVPQETQYF; DNA: TGTGCCAGCTCACCACCGGGGGGGGTCCCCCAAGAGACCCAGTACTTC
V: TRBV5-1; D: -; size: -; J: TRBJ2-2; CDR3: CASSLVGARSGGELFF; DNA: TGCGCCAGCAGCTTGGTGGGGGCGCGGTCAGGCGGGGAGCTGTTTTTT
V: TRBV6-5; D: TRBD1; size: once; J: TRBJ1-4; CDR3: CASSRGRGRFEKLFF; DNA: TGTGCCAGCAGTAGGGGGAGGGGGCGCTTTGAAAAACTGTTTTTT
V: TRBV6-5; D: -; size: -; J: TRBJ1-2; CDR3: CASRDSAGQRSGYTF; DNA: TGTGCCAGCAGGGATTCGGCAGGGCAAAGGAGTGGCTACACCTTC
V: TRBV10-3; D: -; size: -; J: TRBJ2-1; CDR3: CAISPDSDNEQFF; DNA: TGTGCCATCAGTCCGGACTCGGACAATGAGCAGTTCTTC
V: TRBV10-3; D: -; size: few; J: TRBJ1-5; CDR3: CAISVQENQPQHF; DNA: TGTGCCATCAGTGTTCAGGAGAATCAGCCCCAGCATTTT
V: TRBV10-3; D: -; size: -; J: TRBJ1-2; CDR3: CAISEGRGRYGYTF; DNA: TGTGCCATCAGTGAGGGCCGGGGTCGTTACGGCTACACCTTC
V: TRBV7-2; D: TRBD1; size: -; J: TRBJ2-5; CDR3: CASSLQGAETQYF; DNA: TGTGCCAGCAGCTTACAGGGGGCAGAGACCCAGTACTTC
V: TRBV4-2; D: -; size: -; J: TRBJ1-1; CDR3: CASSQESDDNTEAFF; DNA: TGTGCCAGCAGCCAAGAAAGTGATGATAACACTGAAGCTTTCTTT
V: TRBV2; D: -; size: -; J: TRBJ1-2; CDR3: CASTREVRYGYTF; DNA: TGTGCCAGCACCAGAGAGGTGCGATATGGCTACACCTTC
V: TRBV6-5; D: -; size: -; J: TRBJ1-2; CDR3: CASSRANYGYTF; DNA: TGTGCCAGTAGCAGGGCTAACTATGGCTACACCTTC
V: TRBV6-5; D: TRBD2; size: -; J: TRBJ2-3; CDR3: CASSYFAGGLADTQYF; DNA: TGTGCCAGCAGTTACTTTGCGGGAGGGCTGGCGGATACGCAGTATTTT
V: TRBV6-6; D: -; size: -; J: TRBJ1-1; CDR3: CASSYDFQGPEAFF; DNA: TGTGCCAGCAGTTACGACTTTCAGGGCCCTGAAGCTTTCTTT
V: TRBV7-2; D: TRBD2; size: -; J: TRBJ2-5; CDR3: CASSLQTSGSETQYF; DNA: TGTGCCAGCAGCCTCCAGACTAGCGGGAGTGAGACCCAGTACTTC